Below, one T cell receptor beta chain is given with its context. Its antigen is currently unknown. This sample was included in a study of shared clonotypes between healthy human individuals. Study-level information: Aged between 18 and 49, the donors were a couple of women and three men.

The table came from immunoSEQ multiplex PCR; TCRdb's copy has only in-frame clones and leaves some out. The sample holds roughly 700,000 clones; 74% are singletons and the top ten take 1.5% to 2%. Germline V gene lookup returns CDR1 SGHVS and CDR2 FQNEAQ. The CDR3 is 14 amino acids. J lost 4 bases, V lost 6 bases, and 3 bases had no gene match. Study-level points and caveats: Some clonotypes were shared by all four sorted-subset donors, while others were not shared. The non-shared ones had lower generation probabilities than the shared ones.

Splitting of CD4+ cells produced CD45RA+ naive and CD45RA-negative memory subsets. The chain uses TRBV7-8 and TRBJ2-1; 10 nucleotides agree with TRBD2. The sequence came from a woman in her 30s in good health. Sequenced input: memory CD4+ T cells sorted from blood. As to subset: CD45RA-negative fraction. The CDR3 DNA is TGTGCCAGCAGTACAGCGGGAGGGTACAATGAGCAGTTCTTC. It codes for CASSTAGGYNEQFF.